A selection of T cell receptor beta chains follows, all from one sample in a study of a mutant IDH1 vaccine in newly diagnosed glioma. Clones were read by immunoSEQ multiplex PCR, and TCRdb kept only the in-frame ones, dropping some. The data contain 40,000 to 50,000 clones, around 79% of them singletons. Their cognate antigens are unknown. Sequencing was performed on PBMCs, taken from a glioma patient whose treatment included an IDH1 peptide vaccine. These receptors were collected from a woman aged 40-49 years with glioma. Some clones in this sample may be carry-over from other donors' samples. Each CDR3 is given with its conserved first and last residue. D genes are given only for firm matches. The size field is filled for only some rows; it gives once, few, many or a size class.

v_gene	d_gene	j_gene	abundance	CDR3aa	CDR3nt
TRBV2	NA	TRBJ1-3	few	CASSVGGSGNTIYF	TGTGCCAGCAGTGTGGGGGGCTCTGGAAACACCATATATTTT
TRBV7-2	NA	TRBJ1-5	NA	CASSLGGSGQPQHF	TGTGCCAGCAGCTTAGGGGGGAGTGGGCAGCCCCAGCATTTT
TRBV19	NA	TRBJ1-4	NA	CASSMGQGNEKLFF	TGTGCCAGTAGTATGGGGCAGGGTAATGAAAAACTGTTTTTT
TRBV7-8	NA	TRBJ1-6	NA	CASSSTPGDSPLHF	TGTGCCAGCAGCTCGACACCAGGGGATTCACCCCTCCACTTT
TRBV28	TRBD2	TRBJ2-7	once	CASSLAGPTYEQYF	TGTGCCAGCAGCCTAGCGGGGCCCACCTACGAGCAGTACTTC
TRBV18	NA	TRBJ1-5	NA	CASSPGSHQPQHF	TGTGCCAGCTCACCGGGCTCACATCAGCCCCAGCATTTT
TRBV11-2	NA	TRBJ2-5	NA	CASSPLTGWATQYF	TGTGCCAGCAGCCCTCTCACAGGGTGGGCGACCCAGTACTTC
TRBV23-1	NA	TRBJ1-6	NA	CASSHVLSPLPSTPSPPLHF	TGCGCCAGCAGTCATGTTCTTTCCCCTCTCCCAAGTACACCCTCTCCACCCCTCCACTTT
TRBV11-2	NA	TRBJ2-2	NA	CASSLDPRSSTGELFF	TGTGCCAGCAGCTTAGATCCCCGATCCTCCACCGGGGAGCTGTTTTTT
TRBV2	TRBD1	TRBJ1-6	NA	CASSEGGQAHNSPLHF	TGTGCCAGCAGTGAAGGAGGACAGGCGCATAATTCACCCCTCCACTTT
TRBV28	TRBD2	TRBJ2-7	few	CATSLAGGLEQYF	TGTGCCACCTCCTTAGCGGGAGGTCTCGAGCAGTACTTC
TRBV5-4	TRBD2	TRBJ2-3	NA	CASSLVSGGAGTDTQYF	TGTGCCAGCAGCTTGGTTAGCGGGGGGGCCGGAACAGATACGCAGTATTTT
TRBV9	NA	TRBJ1-2	NA	CATDPVRGGPLAGYTF	TGTGCCACCGACCCGGTGAGGGGGGGGCCCCTAGCTGGCTACACCTTC
TRBV7-8	NA	TRBJ1-4	NA	CASSPRLVREKLFF	TGTGCCAGCAGCCCGCGCCTCGTAAGAGAAAAACTGTTTTTT
TRBV27	NA	TRBJ2-1	NA	CASSLLLGSRVDNEYEQFF	TGTGCCAGCAGTCTACTATTAGGATCCAGGGTGGACAACGAGTATGAGCAGTTCTTC
TRBV7-8	NA	TRBJ2-2	once	CASSLLGGGLNTGELFF	TGTGCCAGCAGCTTATTGGGCGGGGGCCTTAACACCGGGGAGCTGTTTTTT
TRBV7-2	NA	TRBJ2-5	NA	CASSLVLGPQETQYF	TGTGCCAGCAGCTTAGTGCTGGGGCCCCAAGAGACCCAGTACTTC
TRBV7-2	NA	TRBJ1-2	NA	CASSLGRNYGYTF	TGTGCCAGCAGCTTAGGTAGGAACTATGGCTACACCTTC
TRBV4-1	NA	TRBJ2-3	few	CASSQVRDTQYF	TGCGCCAGCAGCCAAGTACGAGATACGCAGTATTTT
TRBV18	NA	TRBJ2-6	NA	CASSPESSGANVLTF	TGTGCCAGCTCACCGGAAAGCTCTGGGGCCAACGTCCTGACTTTC